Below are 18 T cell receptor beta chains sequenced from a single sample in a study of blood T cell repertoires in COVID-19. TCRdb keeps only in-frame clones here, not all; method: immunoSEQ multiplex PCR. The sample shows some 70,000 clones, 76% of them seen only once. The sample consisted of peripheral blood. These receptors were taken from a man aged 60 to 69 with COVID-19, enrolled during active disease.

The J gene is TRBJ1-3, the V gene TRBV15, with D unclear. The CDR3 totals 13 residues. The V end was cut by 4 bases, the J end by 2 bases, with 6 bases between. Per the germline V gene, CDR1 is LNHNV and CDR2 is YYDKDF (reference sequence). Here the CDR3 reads CATSIDAGNTIYF. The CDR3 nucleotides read TGTGCCACCAGCATAGACGCTGGAAACACCATATATTTT.

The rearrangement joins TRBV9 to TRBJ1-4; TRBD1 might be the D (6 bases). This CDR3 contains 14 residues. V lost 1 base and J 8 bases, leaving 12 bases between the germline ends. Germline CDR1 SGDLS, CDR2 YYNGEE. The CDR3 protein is CASSVRPGAEKLFF. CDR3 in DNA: TGTGCCAGCAGCGTAAGGCCAGGGGCCGAAAAACTGTTTTTT.

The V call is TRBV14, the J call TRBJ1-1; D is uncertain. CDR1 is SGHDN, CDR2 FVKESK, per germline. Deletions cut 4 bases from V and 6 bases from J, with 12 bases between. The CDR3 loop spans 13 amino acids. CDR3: CASSRFSSSEAFF. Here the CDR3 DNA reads TGTGCCAGCAGCCGTTTTTCCAGTTCTGAAGCTTTCTTT.

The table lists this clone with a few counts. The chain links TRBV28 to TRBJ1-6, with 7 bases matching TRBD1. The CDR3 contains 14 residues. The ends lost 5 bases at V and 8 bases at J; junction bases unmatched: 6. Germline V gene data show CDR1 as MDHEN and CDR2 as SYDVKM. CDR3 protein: CASSQGGDYSPLHF. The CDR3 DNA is TGTGCCAGCAGTCAGGGGGGAGATTATTCACCCCTCCACTTT. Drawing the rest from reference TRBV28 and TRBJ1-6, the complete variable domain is DVKVTQSSRYLVKRTGEKVFLECVQDMDHENMFWYRQDPGLGLRLIYFSYDVKMKEKGDIPEGYSVSREKKERFSLILESASTNQTSMYLCASSQGGDYSPLHFGNGTRLTVT.

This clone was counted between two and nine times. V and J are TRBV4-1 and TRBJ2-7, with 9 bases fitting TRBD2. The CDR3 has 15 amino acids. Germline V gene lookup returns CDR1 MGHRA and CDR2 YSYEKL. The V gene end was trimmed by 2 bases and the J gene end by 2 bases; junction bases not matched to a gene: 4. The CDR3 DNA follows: TGCGCCAGCAGCCAAATAGCGGGAGATACCTACGAGCAGTACTTC. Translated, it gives CASSQIAGDTYEQYF.

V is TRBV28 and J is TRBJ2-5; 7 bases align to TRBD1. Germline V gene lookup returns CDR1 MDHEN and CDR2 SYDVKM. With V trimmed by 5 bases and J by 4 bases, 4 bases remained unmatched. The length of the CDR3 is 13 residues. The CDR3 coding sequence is TGTGCCAGCAGTCCCAGGACAGGAGAGACCCAGTACTTC. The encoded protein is CASSPRTGETQYF.

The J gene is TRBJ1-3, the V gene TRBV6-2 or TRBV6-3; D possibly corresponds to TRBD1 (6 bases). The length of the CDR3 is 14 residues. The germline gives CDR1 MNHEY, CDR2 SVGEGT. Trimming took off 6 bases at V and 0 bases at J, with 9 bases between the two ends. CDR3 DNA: TGTGCCAGCAGCGGGACAATCTCTGGAAACACCATATATTTT. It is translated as CASSGTISGNTIYF.

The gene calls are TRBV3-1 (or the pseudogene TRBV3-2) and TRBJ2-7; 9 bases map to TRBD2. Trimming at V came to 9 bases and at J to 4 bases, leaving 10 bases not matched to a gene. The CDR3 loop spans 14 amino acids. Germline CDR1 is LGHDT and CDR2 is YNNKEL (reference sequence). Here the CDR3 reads CASEVGGRGYEQYF. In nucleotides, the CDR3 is TGTGCCAGTGAGGTTGGCGGGAGGGGGTACGAGCAGTACTTC.

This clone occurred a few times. The DNA for the CDR3 is TGTGCCAGCAGTGTAGACAGCGGGAGGGCCCGCAATGAGCAGTTCTTC. The encoded protein is CASSVDSGRARNEQFF. The genes are TRBV7-9 and TRBJ2-1, with 10 bases matching TRBD2. CDR1 SEHNR and CDR2 FQNEAQ come from the germline V gene (reference sequence). The CDR3 runs to 16 residues. After removal of 6 bases from V and 6 bases from J, the junction contained 11 bases not matched to a gene.

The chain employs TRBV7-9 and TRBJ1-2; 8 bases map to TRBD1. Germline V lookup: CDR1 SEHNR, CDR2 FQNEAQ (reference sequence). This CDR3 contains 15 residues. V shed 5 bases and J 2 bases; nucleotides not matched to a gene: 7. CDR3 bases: TGTGCCAGCAGCCCCCCTAGGGACAGGAACTATGGCTACACCTTC. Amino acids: CASSPPRDRNYGYTF.

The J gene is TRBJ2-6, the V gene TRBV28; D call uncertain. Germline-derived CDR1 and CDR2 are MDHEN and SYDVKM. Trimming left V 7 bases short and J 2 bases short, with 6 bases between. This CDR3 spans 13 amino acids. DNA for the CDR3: TGTGCCAGCAACGTAGCTGGGGCCAACGTCCTGACTTTC. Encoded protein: CASNVAGANVLTF.

The CDR3 here is CASSHRAGGETQYF. The CDR3 nucleotides are TGTGCCAGCAGCCACAGAGCGGGAGGTGAGACCCAGTACTTC. The chain uses TRBV11-3 and TRBJ2-5; 9 nucleotides agree with TRBD2. This CDR3 is 14 amino acids long. Losses at the gene ends were 5 bases for V and 5 bases for J; bases not matched to a gene: 6. In germline, CDR1 is SGHNT, CDR2 YENEEA.

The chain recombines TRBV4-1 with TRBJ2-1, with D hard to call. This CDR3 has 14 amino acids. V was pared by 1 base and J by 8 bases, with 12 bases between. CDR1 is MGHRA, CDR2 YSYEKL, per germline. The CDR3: CASSQVSGFDEQFF. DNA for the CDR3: TGCGCCAGCAGCCAAGTTTCGGGTTTCGATGAGCAGTTCTTC.

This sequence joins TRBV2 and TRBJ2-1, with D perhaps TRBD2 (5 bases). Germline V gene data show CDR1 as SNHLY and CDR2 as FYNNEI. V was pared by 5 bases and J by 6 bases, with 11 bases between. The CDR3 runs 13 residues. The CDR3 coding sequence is TGTGCCAGCAGTTTTAGCGACATCAATGAGCAGTTCTTC. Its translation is CASSFSDINEQFF.

DNA of the CDR3: TGTGCCAGCAGTTGGGTGAGCGGGGAGTCCTACAATGAGCAGTTCTTC. Protein product: CASSWVSGESYNEQFF. The rearrangement joins TRBV6-6 to TRBJ2-1; 7 bases line up with TRBD2. The CDR3 is made up of 16 amino acids. CDR1 is MNHNY, CDR2 SVGAGI, per germline (reference sequence). V gave up 4 bases and J gave up 1 base; unmatched junction bases: 7.

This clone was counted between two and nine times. This CDR3 is CASSYGLASTDTQYF. CDR3 bases: TGTGCCAGCAGCTACGGACTAGCGAGCACAGATACGCAGTATTTT. V gene TRBV5-5 combines with J gene TRBJ2-3; 9 bases fit TRBD2. The junction had 2 bases not matched to a gene; V was cut back by 3 bases and J by 0 bases. The CDR3 is 15 amino acids. Germline loops: CDR1 SGHKS, CDR2 YYEKEE (reference sequence).

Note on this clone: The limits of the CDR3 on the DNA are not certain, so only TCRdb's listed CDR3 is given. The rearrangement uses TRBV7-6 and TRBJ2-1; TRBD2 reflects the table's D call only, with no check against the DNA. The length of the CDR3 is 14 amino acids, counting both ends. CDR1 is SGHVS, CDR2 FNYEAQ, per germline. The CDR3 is CASSLEVAGGSQVF.

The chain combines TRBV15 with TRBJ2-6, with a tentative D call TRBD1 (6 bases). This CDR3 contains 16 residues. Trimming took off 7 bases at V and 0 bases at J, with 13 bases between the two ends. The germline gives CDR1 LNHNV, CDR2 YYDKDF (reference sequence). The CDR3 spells CATIPDRSSGANVLTF. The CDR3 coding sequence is TGTGCCACCATCCCTGACAGGAGCTCTGGGGCCAACGTCCTGACTTTC. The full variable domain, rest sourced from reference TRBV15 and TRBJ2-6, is DAMVIQNPRYQVTQFGKPVTLSCSQTLNHNVMYWYQQKSSQAPKLLFHYYDKDFNNEADTPDNFQSRRPNTSFCFLDIRSPGLGDTAMYLCATIPDRSSGANVLTFGAGSRLTVL.